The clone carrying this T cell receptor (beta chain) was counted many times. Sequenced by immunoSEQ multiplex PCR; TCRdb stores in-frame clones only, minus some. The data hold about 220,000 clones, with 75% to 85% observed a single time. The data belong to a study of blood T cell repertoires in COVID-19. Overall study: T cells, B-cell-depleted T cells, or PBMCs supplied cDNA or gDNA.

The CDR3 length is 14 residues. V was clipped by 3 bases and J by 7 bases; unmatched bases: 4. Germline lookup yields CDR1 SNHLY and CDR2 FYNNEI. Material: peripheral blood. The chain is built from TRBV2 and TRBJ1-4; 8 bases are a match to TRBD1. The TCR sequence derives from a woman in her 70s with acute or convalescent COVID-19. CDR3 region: CASSETGVREKLFF. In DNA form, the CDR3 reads TGTGCCAGCAGTGAGACAGGGGTTCGTGAAAAACTGTTTTTT. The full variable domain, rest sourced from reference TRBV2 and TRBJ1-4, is EPEVTQTPSHQVTQMGQEVILRCVPISNHLYFYWYRQILGQKVEFLVSFYNNEISEKSEIFDDQFSVERPDGSNFTLKIRSTKLEDSAMYFCASSETGVREKLFFGSGTQLSVL.